The clone carrying this TCR beta chain was counted once. These data belong to a study of T cells in Graves' hyperthyroidism and ophthalmopathy. The ends were cut back, 5 bases at V and 10 bases at J, with 12 bases in the middle. The CDR3 is 13 amino acids. Diagnosis rested on symptoms, serum thyroxine and TRAb, thyroid ultrasound, and orbital computed tomography. RNA transcripts provided the source from which TCR beta CDR3 regions were amplified. Carried out on the TCR CDR3, a first-round RT-PCR used the HTBI primer set. Via MiXCR, TCRdb re-called the multiplex PCR reads, giving one row per CDR3 protein. The data contain over 500,000 distinct CDR3 sequences, around 15% of them seen just once; the ten biggest clones take up around 28%.

Sequenced material: blood. This chain joins TRBV12-3 or TRBV12-4 and TRBJ1-6; TRBD1 might be the D (5 bases). The TCR was taken from a woman aged 25-40 years with Graves' ophthalmopathy. This chain's CDR3 is CASSLGEGSPLHF. In nucleotides, the CDR3 is TGTGCCAGCAGTCTAGGGGAAGGATCACCCCTCCACTTT.